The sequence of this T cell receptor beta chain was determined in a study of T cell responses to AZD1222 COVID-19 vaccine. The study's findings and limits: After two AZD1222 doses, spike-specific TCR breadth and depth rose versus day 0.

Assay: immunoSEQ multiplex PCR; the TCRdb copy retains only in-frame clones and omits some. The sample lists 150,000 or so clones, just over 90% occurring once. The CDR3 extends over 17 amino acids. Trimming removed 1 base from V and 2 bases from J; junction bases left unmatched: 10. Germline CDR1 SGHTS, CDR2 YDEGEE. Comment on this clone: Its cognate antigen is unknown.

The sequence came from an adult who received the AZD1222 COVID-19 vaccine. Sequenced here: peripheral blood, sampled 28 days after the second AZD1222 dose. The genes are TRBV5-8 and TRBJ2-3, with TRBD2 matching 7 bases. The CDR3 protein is CASSLIPRGTYTDTQYF. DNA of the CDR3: TGTGCCAGCAGCTTGATTCCGCGGGGGACCTACACAGATACGCAGTATTTT.